One sample yielded the 6 T cell receptor beta chains listed below, sequenced in a study of CD8+CD57+ T cells in acquired aplastic anemia. Using genomic DNA as the template, TCR beta VDJ and CDR3 profiling was carried out. TCRdb reprocessed the reads with MiXCR, giving one entry per CDR3 protein. The sample records 210,000 or so distinct CDR3 sequences, roughly 50% being singletons. Individuals selected for sequencing had exhibited CD8+CD57+ cell expansion on flow cytometry. Sequenced material: sorted CD4+, CD8+, or CD8+CD57+ T cells (not recorded which) from PBMCs. The source of these receptors is a human donor with aplastic anemia.

This clonotype was seen ten or more times. The chain uses TRBV19 and TRBJ1-4, with TRBD1 identical over 7 bases. J was trimmed by 7 bases and V by 10 bases; bases with no gene match: 12. The CDR3 sequence is 14 residues long. The germline gives CDR1 LNHDA, CDR2 SQIVND (reference sequence). The CDR3 DNA sequence: TGTGCCACCAAAAGACAGGGTAGTAGTGAAAAACTGTTTTTT. This encodes CATKRQGSSEKLFF.

About this clonotype: One junction end disagrees with the germline gene, perhaps due to a read error. The chain combines TRBV7-2 with TRBJ1-2, with D maybe TRBD1 (5 bases). The CDR3 loop spans 13 amino acids. Germline CDR1 and CDR2: SGHTA and FQGNSA. As DNA, the CDR3 is TGTGTCAGCAGCCCGGGGACCAACTATGGCTACACCTTC. Translating gives CVSSPGTNYGYTF. Full variable domain (outside the CDR3, taken from reference TRBV7-2 and TRBJ1-2): GAGVSQSPSNKVTEKGKDVELRCDPISGHTALYWYRQSLGQGLEFLIYFQGNSAPDKSGLPSDRFSAERTGGSVSTLTIQRTQQEDSAVYLCVSSPGTNYGYTFGSGTRLTVV.

This clonotype was picked up a small number of times. This sequence joins TRBV2 and TRBJ2-7; D unclear. The CDR3 is made up of 13 amino acids. The germline V gene has CDR1 SNHLY and CDR2 FYNNEI. The ends were cut back, 7 bases at V and 1 base at J, with 11 bases in the middle. CDR3 nucleotides: TGTGCCAGCACCCAACCGGAATCCTACGAGCAGTACTTC. It encodes CASTQPESYEQYF.

V and J are TRBV20-1 and TRBJ1-5; D perhaps matches TRBD1 (6 bases). Trimming removed 3 bases at V and 7 bases at J, with 16 bases between. The CDR3 loop spans 14 amino acids. Looked up from germline, CDR1 is DFQATT and CDR2 is SNEGSKA (reference sequence). As DNA, the CDR3 is TGCAGTGCTAGCTCGGGGGCGGGGAAGCAGCCCCAGCATTTT. It codes for CSASSGAGKQPQHF.

This clonotype turned up a few times. The J gene is TRBJ1-2, the V gene TRBV10-3; 7 bases map to TRBD1. Germline assignment: CDR1 ENHRY and CDR2 SYGVKD. The J segment lost 0 bases and the V segment lost 11 bases, leaving 9 bases of the junction unmatched. CDR3 length equals 14 residues. The CDR3 coding sequence is TGTGCCGCCGCAGGGACAGCAGCTAACTATGGCTACACCTTC. Translated, it gives CAAAGTAANYGYTF.

V usage is TRBV7-2 and J usage is TRBJ2-7; no clear D gene. V lost 5 bases to trimming and J lost 2 bases, with 13 bases between them. Germline CDR1 SGHTA, CDR2 FQGNSA. This CDR3 comprises 14 residues. The CDR3 DNA reads TGTGCCAGCAGCCCCGGCGGCAGACCCTACGAGCAGTACGTC. This gives the protein CASSPGGRPYEQYV.